These 5 T cell receptor beta chains came from one sample sequenced in a study of PD-1 blockade in classical Hodgkin lymphoma. Every one of the patients relapsed after autologous stem cell transplantation (brentuximab vedotin exposure was variable). Assay used: immunoSEQ multiplex PCR; TCRdb lists only in-frame clones, some missing. This sample has about 40,000 clones, with 85% to 90% found just once. The sequenced sample was peripheral blood mononuclear cells (PBMCs), obtained before the second cycle of nivolumab. These receptors came from a human donor with classical Hodgkin lymphoma.

V gene TRBV29-1 combines with J gene TRBJ2-2; TRBD1 aligns across 9 bases. With 7 bases clipped from V and 2 bases from J, the junction kept 5 bases outside the gene matches. Germline CDR1 SQVTM, CDR2 ANQGSEA. The CDR3 sequence is 14 residues long. This CDR3 is CSAKGQGNTGELFF. Written as DNA, the CDR3 is TGCAGCGCCAAGGGACAGGGTAACACCGGGGAGCTGTTTTTT.

The rearrangement uses TRBV25-1 and TRBJ1-2; 8 positions match TRBD1. The CDR3 loop spans 17 amino acids. CDR1 MGHDK and CDR2 SYGVNS come from the germline V gene. After removal of 7 bases from V and 8 bases from J, the junction contained 21 bases not matched to a gene. CDR3 nucleotides: TGTGCCAGCACCCACCGCGAAGGACAGGGAGGAATAGGCGGCTACACCTTC. It codes for CASTHREGQGGIGGYTF.

This clone came up a few times. DNA of the CDR3: TGTGCCAGCAGCCAAGATACTAGCGGGAGCTCCTACGAGCAGTACTTC. It yields the protein CASSQDTSGSSYEQYF. The V and J genes are TRBV4-2 and TRBJ2-7; TRBD2 aligns across 11 bases. This CDR3 has 16 residues. The J segment lost 0 bases and the V segment lost 0 bases, leaving 1 base of the junction unmatched. CDR1 is LGHNA and CDR2 is YNFKEQ in the germline V gene.

The genes are TRBV28 and TRBJ1-5; unclear D gene. V was cut by 10 bases and J by 0 bases, with 13 bases left in between. CDR1 is MDHEN and CDR2 is SYDVKM in the germline V gene. This CDR3 region has 14 residues. CDR3 amino acids: CAMSPDYSNQPQHF. In DNA, the CDR3 is TGTGCCATGAGTCCGGACTATAGCAATCAGCCCCAGCATTTT.

This sequence joins TRBV7-2 and TRBJ2-5, with D perhaps matching TRBD1 (5 bases). The germline V and J ends were trimmed by 1 base and 5 bases, with 17 bases remaining between them. The CDR3 has 16 residues. Germline CDR1 is SGHTA and CDR2 is FQGNSA. This chain's CDR3 is CASSLDIGRRDETQYF. CDR3 in DNA: TGTGCCAGCAGCTTAGACATAGGGCGCAGGGATGAGACCCAGTACTTC.